These 5 T cell receptor beta chains came from one sample sequenced in a study of regulatory T cells in long-lasting Graves disease. Time point defined: persistent/refractory GD, antithyroid drugs over 5 years with positive TRAb. PBMCs were the source of the RNA used for TCR sequencing. Library construction for TCR beta used iRepertoire HTBI primers and Arm-PCR of CDR3 regions. MiXCR was run by TCRdb on the multiplex PCR reads, yielding one entry per CDR3 protein. The sample has about 660,000 distinct CDR3 sequences, 30% seen once; the top ten hold around 42%. This material consisted of peripheral blood mononuclear cells (PBMCs), taken when the disease was refractory, from a patient treated with antithyroid drugs. These receptors were taken from a female donor with Graves disease.

The genes are TRBV5-5 and TRBJ1-5, with a weak D call TRBD1 (5 bases). The V gene's germline CDR1 is SGHKS and CDR2 YYEKEE (reference sequence). This CDR3 contains 15 residues. V lost 1 base to trimming and J lost 0 bases, with 8 bases between them. The CDR3 DNA reads as TGTGCCAGCAGCTTGTTCCAGGGTAGCAATCAGCCCCAGCATTTT. Translating it yields CASSLFQGSNQPQHF.

This chain uses TRBV2 with TRBJ2-1; a weak D match, TRBD2 (5 bases). Germline V lookup: CDR1 SNHLY, CDR2 FYNNEI. V dropped 3 bases and J dropped 2 bases, with 11 bases sitting between them. The CDR3 length is 15 residues. CDR3 loop: CASSDEAVTYNEQFF. CDR3 in DNA: TGTGCCAGCAGTGATGAAGCGGTCACCTACAATGAGCAGTTCTTC. Full variable domain (remainder filled in from reference TRBV2 and TRBJ2-1): EPEVTQTPSHQVTQMGQEVILRCVPISNHLYFYWYRQILGQKVEFLVSFYNNEISEKSEIFDDQFSVERPDGSNFTLKIRSTKLEDSAMYFCASSDEAVTYNEQFFGPGTRLTVL.

This clonotype was counted between two and nine times. The J gene is TRBJ2-7, the V gene TRBV12-3 or TRBV12-4; 7 bases agree with TRBD2. With V trimmed by 5 bases and J by 8 bases, 9 bases remained unmatched. The CDR3 is 13 residues long. The CDR3 reads CASSPGLGRKQYF. Here the CDR3 DNA reads TGTGCCAGCAGTCCCGGACTAGGGAGGAAGCAGTACTTC.

This chain joins TRBV5-1 and TRBJ2-7; 10 bases match TRBD2. Trimming cost V 4 bases and J 4 bases; bases outside gene matches: 11. CDR1 and CDR2 from the germline V gene are SGHRS and YFSETQ. The CDR3 has 16 amino acids. CDR3 DNA: TGCGCCAGCAGCAGCTCACCTAGCGGGAGTAAATACGAGCAGTACTTC. This gives the protein CASSSSPSGSKYEQYF.

The V call is TRBV20-1, the J call TRBJ2-2, with 7 bases lining up with TRBD1. CDR1 is DFQATT and CDR2 is SNEGSKA in the germline V gene (reference sequence). With V trimmed by 2 bases and J by 5 bases, 11 bases remained unmatched. The CDR3 length is 16 residues. The CDR3 sequence: CSARSRTGLQTGELFF. The CDR3 region has the DNA TGCAGTGCTAGATCTCGGACAGGTCTGCAGACCGGGGAGCTGTTTTTT.